A selection of T cell receptor beta chains follows, all from one sample in a study of blood T cell repertoires in COVID-19. Using immunoSEQ multiplex PCR, the repertoire was profiled, and TCRdb retains in-frame clones only, with some absent. The repertoire holds about 140,000 clones, with more than 85% as singletons. The sample comprised peripheral blood. All receptors derive from a human donor in a cohort sampled during active COVID-19. CDR3s include the opening cysteine and the closing phenylalanine or tryptophan. The order of the fields is CDR3 DNA, CDR3 protein, D gene, J gene, V gene, clone size. D genes are given only for firm matches. Size tells how often a clone was seen (once, few, many) or the class of an expanded clone, and some rows leave it out.

cdr3_nt: TGTGCCAGCAGGACCGGGACAGTTGTCACTGAAGCTTTCTTT; cdr3_aa: CASRTGTVVTEAFF; d_call: TRBD1; j_call: TRBJ1-1; v_call: TRBV7-2; clone_size: .
cdr3_nt: TGCAGCGTCGTGGCGTGGACAGGGGATAATGAGCAGTTCTTC; cdr3_aa: CSVVAWTGDNEQFF; d_call: TRBD1; j_call: TRBJ2-1; v_call: TRBV29-1; clone_size: .
cdr3_nt: TGTGCCAGCAGCGATCACCTTTTATATGGTACAGGGTACCATCCCTACGAGCAGTACTTC; cdr3_aa: CASSDHLLYGTGYHPYEQYF; d_call: .; j_call: TRBJ2-7; v_call: TRBV9; clone_size: .
cdr3_nt: TGTGCCAGCAGCCTCGGTGCAGGGACCCAGTACTTC; cdr3_aa: CASSLGAGTQYF; d_call: .; j_call: TRBJ2-5; v_call: TRBV3-1/TRBV3-2; clone_size: .
cdr3_nt: TGTGCCAGCAGTTTACGGGTCCAAGAGACCCAGTACTTC; cdr3_aa: CASSLRVQETQYF; d_call: .; j_call: TRBJ2-5; v_call: TRBV6-6; clone_size: .
cdr3_nt: TGTGCCAGCAGCTTAACAATGGACAGGACGATCTATGGCTACACCTTC; cdr3_aa: CASSLTMDRTIYGYTF; d_call: TRBD1; j_call: TRBJ1-2; v_call: TRBV5-6; clone_size: .
cdr3_nt: TGTGCCAGTAGTATAAATCCTCGAGGGAATCAGCCCCAGCATTTT; cdr3_aa: CASSINPRGNQPQHF; d_call: .; j_call: TRBJ1-5; v_call: TRBV19; clone_size: .
cdr3_nt: TGCAGCGTAGCTTACGGGACAACTAATGAAAAACTGTTTTTT; cdr3_aa: CSVAYGTTNEKLFF; d_call: .; j_call: TRBJ1-4; v_call: TRBV29-1; clone_size: .
cdr3_nt: TGTGCCATCAGTGGTGGAGGGGATGGCTACACCTTC; cdr3_aa: CAISGGGDGYTF; d_call: .; j_call: TRBJ1-2; v_call: TRBV10-3; clone_size: few
cdr3_nt: TGCGCCAGCAGCCAAGTACCACTAGTACCCAGGGGCCTCAATGAGCAGTTCTTC; cdr3_aa: CASSQVPLVPRGLNEQFF; d_call: .; j_call: TRBJ2-1; v_call: TRBV4-1; clone_size: .
cdr3_nt: TGTGCCAGCAGCTCCCTGGACAGGGACGCCTACGAGCAGTACTTC; cdr3_aa: CASSSLDRDAYEQYF; d_call: TRBD1; j_call: TRBJ2-7; v_call: TRBV7-9; clone_size: .
cdr3_nt: TGTGCCGGGGGCAGGGAAGGGAATCAGCCCCAGCATTTT; cdr3_aa: CAGGREGNQPQHF; d_call: .; j_call: TRBJ1-5; v_call: TRBV19; clone_size: few
cdr3_nt: TGTGCCAGTAGTGCGTTAACGGACAGAAGCAATCAGCCCCAGCATTTT; cdr3_aa: CASSALTDRSNQPQHF; d_call: .; j_call: TRBJ1-5; v_call: TRBV19; clone_size: once
cdr3_nt: TGTGCCAGCAGCTCACCGGCGGGCGCCGAGCAGTACTTC; cdr3_aa: CASSSPAGAEQYF; d_call: .; j_call: TRBJ2-7; v_call: TRBV11-2; clone_size: .
cdr3_nt: TGTGCCAGCAGTTTAGGAGGGAACACTGAAGCTTTCTTT; cdr3_aa: CASSLGGNTEAFF; d_call: .; j_call: TRBJ1-1; v_call: TRBV27; clone_size: .
cdr3_nt: TGTGCCAGCAGCACCCCGGGACTAGATATCACCGGGGAGCTGTTTTTT; cdr3_aa: CASSTPGLDITGELFF; d_call: TRBD2; j_call: TRBJ2-2; v_call: TRBV7-9; clone_size: .
cdr3_nt: TGCAGTGCGGTACTAGCGGAGCAGTTCTTC; cdr3_aa: CSAVLAEQFF; d_call: TRBD2; j_call: TRBJ2-1; v_call: TRBV20-1; clone_size: .
cdr3_nt: TGTGCCAGCAGTCTAACGTCCGGGACAGGGGGCGAGCAGTACTTC; cdr3_aa: CASSLTSGTGGEQYF; d_call: TRBD1; j_call: TRBJ2-7; v_call: TRBV27; clone_size: .
cdr3_nt: TGTGCCAGCAGCTTATCGAATCGACTAGCGGGAGGGAGGTACAATGAGCAGTTCTTC; cdr3_aa: CASSLSNRLAGGRYNEQFF; d_call: TRBD2; j_call: TRBJ2-1; v_call: TRBV7-9; clone_size: .
cdr3_nt: TGTGCCATCGGGGATTGGGGACAAGGTCCCTACGAGCAGTACTTC; cdr3_aa: CAIGDWGQGPYEQYF; d_call: .; j_call: TRBJ2-7; v_call: TRBV10-3; clone_size: .
cdr3_nt: TGTGCCAGCAGCTTGTCGGGGACAGGGTTTCTTGGAGCTTTCTTT; cdr3_aa: CASSLSGTGFLGAFF; d_call: TRBD1; j_call: TRBJ1-1; v_call: TRBV5-6; clone_size: .
cdr3_nt: TGTGCCAGCAGGACACAAGAGACCCAGTACTTC; cdr3_aa: CASRTQETQYF; d_call: .; j_call: TRBJ2-5; v_call: TRBV2; clone_size: .
cdr3_nt: TGCGCCAGCAGCCACCCTAGGGGGGGGTACAATGAGCAGTTCTTC; cdr3_aa: CASSHPRGGYNEQFF; d_call: .; j_call: TRBJ2-1; v_call: TRBV4-1; clone_size: .
cdr3_nt: TGTGCCAGCCGCGGGACAGGGCGTCGTCCGAACACTGAAGCTTTCTTT; cdr3_aa: CASRGTGRRPNTEAFF; d_call: TRBD1; j_call: TRBJ1-1; v_call: TRBV19; clone_size: .
cdr3_nt: TGTGCCAGCAGTCCAGGCAGGACTAGCGGGGCTGAGACCCAGTACTTC; cdr3_aa: CASSPGRTSGAETQYF; d_call: TRBD2; j_call: TRBJ2-5; v_call: TRBV28; clone_size: .
cdr3_nt: TGCAGCGTGGGACAGGTTTCGGGGGAGACCCAGTACTTC; cdr3_aa: CSVGQVSGETQYF; d_call: TRBD1; j_call: TRBJ2-5; v_call: TRBV29-1; clone_size: .
cdr3_nt: TGTGCCAGCAGCGCTAGCGTTAGCACAGATACGCAGTATTTT; cdr3_aa: CASSASVSTDTQYF; d_call: .; j_call: TRBJ2-3; v_call: TRBV9; clone_size: .
cdr3_nt: TGTGCCAGCAGCTTCCAGACAGGGACCCCCCACGAGCAGTTCTTC; cdr3_aa: CASSFQTGTPHEQFF; d_call: TRBD1; j_call: TRBJ2-1; v_call: TRBV7-6; clone_size: .
cdr3_nt: TGTGCCAGCAGCGCCGAATCCGGGACAGGGGCGGCCACCATATATTTT; cdr3_aa: CASSAESGTGAATIYF; d_call: TRBD1; j_call: TRBJ1-3; v_call: TRBV9; clone_size: .
cdr3_nt: TGTGCCAGCAGCTTTGGACAGGGGCAGACCTACGAGCAGTACTTC; cdr3_aa: CASSFGQGQTYEQYF; d_call: TRBD1; j_call: TRBJ2-7; v_call: TRBV11-1; clone_size: once
cdr3_nt: TGTGCCAGCAGTTCGCCGACAGGGGGCGCACCTTGGTACTTC; cdr3_aa: CASSSPTGGAPWYF; d_call: TRBD1; j_call: TRBJ2-7; v_call: TRBV28; clone_size: .
cdr3_nt: TGCGCCAGCAGCTTGTTCGGGACTAGCGGCAATGAGCAGTTCTTC; cdr3_aa: CASSLFGTSGNEQFF; d_call: TRBD2; j_call: TRBJ2-1; v_call: TRBV5-1; clone_size: .
cdr3_nt: TGTGCCAGCAGCCGTGACAGGGTCTATGGCTACACCTTC; cdr3_aa: CASSRDRVYGYTF; d_call: TRBD1; j_call: TRBJ1-2; v_call: TRBV5-6; clone_size: .
cdr3_nt: TGTGCCAGCAGCCCTTGGACAGGTCGTCCCGACGATGATGAGCAGTTCTTC; cdr3_aa: CASSPWTGRPDDDEQFF; d_call: TRBD1; j_call: TRBJ2-1; v_call: TRBV7-9; clone_size: few
cdr3_nt: TGTGCCAGCAGTTTAGCGCCATCCTCCTACAATGAGCAGTTCTTC; cdr3_aa: CASSLAPSSYNEQFF; d_call: .; j_call: TRBJ2-1; v_call: TRBV27; clone_size: .
cdr3_nt: TGCGCCAGAACGGACAGGGGGACGTGGTCTGGGGCCAACGTCCTGACTTTC; cdr3_aa: CARTDRGTWSGANVLTF; d_call: TRBD1; j_call: TRBJ2-6; v_call: TRBV10-2; clone_size: once
cdr3_nt: TGTGCCAGCAGTTGGGGACAATTCACCGGGGAGCTGTTTTTT; cdr3_aa: CASSWGQFTGELFF; d_call: .; j_call: TRBJ2-2; v_call: TRBV7-7; clone_size: few
cdr3_nt: TGTGCCAGCAGCCAATGGGACAGCTATGGCTACACCTTC; cdr3_aa: CASSQWDSYGYTF; d_call: TRBD1; j_call: TRBJ1-2; v_call: TRBV7-9; clone_size: .
cdr3_nt: TGTGCCAGCAGTGCCCCCGGGACAGGGGCTGGTTTT; cdr3_aa: CASSAPGTGAGF; d_call: TRBD1; j_call: TRBJ2-3; v_call: TRBV2; clone_size: .